This TCR beta chain was observed in a study of blood T cell repertoires in COVID-19 (TCRdb year 2020). Turning to the overall study: Collaborator samples came from the United States, Italy and Spain and covered acute and convalescent phases of COVID-19. The samples were drawn from the first 160 participants of the ongoing ImmuneRACE study and from 1,254 subjects provided by 6 global collaborators. The prospective study material was composed of cDNA or gDNA derived from T cells, B-cell-depleted T cells, or PBMCs. The repertoires were made available in a free public database intended to serve as a resource for research on the immune response to SARS-CoV-2. Deeply sampled blood TCRbeta repertoires from subjects exposed to, actively infected with, or recovered from COVID-19 were included in the dataset. Where available, HLA class I and class II types were taken from metadata supplied by the sample provider and were not determined by assay-based typing. A de-identified subject ID, COVID-19 status, age in years and sex were almost always included in the sample metadata. Here is what the overall study found, with its caveats: Clinical and demographic metadata were provided uncurated, with the amount varying by source and participant.

Whole blood was collected in K2EDTA tubes by collaborating institutions according to the institutions' own protocols. For TCRbeta analysis, collaborator samples were shipped as frozen whole blood, as isolated PBMCs, or as DNA extracted from either sample type. The germline ends are 26 bases apart after V is trimmed by 10 bases and J by 7 bases. Including the terminal cysteine and phenylalanine, the CDR3 comprises 15 residues. Only the CDR3 portion is preserved as DNA: 45 bases, with reading frame beginning at the first base. CDR1 and CDR2 were assigned from the germline V gene as SGDLS and YYNGEE. TCRbeta CDR3 regions were amplified from genomic DNA by means of the immunoSEQ Assay, a bias-controlled multiplex PCR. The authors' analysis ran thus. The number of nucleated cells in each sample was estimated from the amplification of reference gene primers within the assay. To quantify the absolute abundance of each unique TCRbeta CDR3 rearrangement, sequence reads were collapsed and filtered. For each sample, productive Simpson clonality was calculated by taking the square root of Simpson's diversity index across productive rearrangements. TCRdb obtained this table from immuneACCESS and retained in-frame rearrangements with V and J assigned. These tables miss some clones; where compared with another copy, unresolved V genes account for less than half of the shortfall, and the remainder is unexplained. V and J calls and clone size are copied from that table; D and trimming were computed from the DNA. The sample yields 140,000 or so clones; more than 70% were counted once. The ten largest clonotypes hold around 1.5% of the sample.

Concerning this clone: Its specific antigen is unknown. No much larger clonotype is one base removed from it; base qualities were not supplied.

The TCR originated in a human donor in a cohort sampled during active COVID-19. This chain joins TRBV9 to TRBJ1-2; TRBD1 is possibly the D segment (6 matching bases). Sequenced input: peripheral blood. Read as DNA, the sequence is TGTGCCCGCCGCGCCGGGGAGGGGGGAGAGGGTGGCTACACCTTC. Its protein product is CARRAGEGGEGGYTF. This CDR3, with the reference TRBV9 and TRBJ1-2 proteins standing in past its ends, gives the full variable domain DSGVTQTPKHLITATGQRVTLRCSPRSGDLSVYWYQQSLDQGLQFLIQYYNGEERAKGNILERFSAQQFPDLHSELNLSSLELGDSALYFCARRAGEGGEGGYTFGSGTRLTVV.